Reported below is one T cell receptor beta chain. The antigen remains undetermined. This sample is drawn from a study of cytomegalovirus exposure and HLA in healthy donors. Study conclusions and caveats: In vitro work confirmed that a few CMV-associated chains recognize CMV antigens.

CDR1 and CDR2 (germline): SGHRS, YFSETQ. V was cut by 0 bases and J by 6 bases, with 9 bases left in between. The CDR3 loop spans 13 amino acids. Clones were read by immunoSEQ multiplex PCR, and TCRdb kept only the in-frame ones, dropping some. The table lists 250,000 to 300,000 clones, around 89% of them singletons. The sequence derives from a woman aged 18-29 years in good health and CMV-seronegative. The V and J genes are TRBV5-1 and TRBJ1-2, with a possible D match to TRBD1 (5 bases). Sample: PBMCs. The CDR3 here is CASSLAAGHGYTF. DNA of the CDR3: TGCGCCAGCAGCTTGGCTGCAGGGCATGGCTACACCTTC.